This T cell receptor (beta chain) was retrieved from a study of T cells in Graves' hyperthyroidism and ophthalmopathy. The table lists this clonotype with a few counts. It was RNA transcripts that yielded the amplified TCR beta CDR3 regions. RT-PCR in the first round (using the HTBI primer set) targeted the TCR CDR3. Via MiXCR, TCRdb re-called the multiplex PCR reads, giving one row per CDR3 protein. The top ten hold approximately 7% of the sample, which has approximately 590,000 distinct CDR3 sequences, 15% to 17% seen once. The V end was cut by 7 bases, the J end by 2 bases, with 14 bases between. This CDR3 comprises 14 residues. CDR1 SEHNR and CDR2 FQNEAQ come from the germline V gene (reference sequence).

Sequences were obtained from blood. The chain recombines TRBV7-9 with TRBJ1-2; TRBD1 might be the D (5 bases). The clonotype originates from a woman aged 25 to 39 with Graves' hyperthyroidism. CDR3 bases: TGTGCCAGCAACCCGTCGGGGGGGAACTATGGCTACACCTTC. Protein sequence: CASNPSGGNYGYTF.